This TCR beta chain is from a study of radiation and T cells in renal cell carcinoma. Turning to the study itself: Nephrectomy followed 15 Gy stereotactic body radiation by 4 weeks.

The time point: baseline pretreatment blood. Treatment noted: 15 Gy SBRT to primary tumor, nephrectomy 4 weeks later. Radiation-treated patients gave blood at baseline, week 2 and week 4. Here immunoSEQ multiplex PCR was the method, and the copy in TCRdb shows in-frame clones only, minus some. The sample carries 130,000 or so clones, over 80% recorded once. The CDR3 extends over 15 amino acids. The V and J ends lost 6 bases and 2 bases, in that order; junction bases with no gene match: 8. The germline CDR1 and CDR2 sequences are MDHEN and SYDVKM. The gene calls are TRBV28 and TRBJ1-2, with TRBD1 matching 8 bases. The sequenced sample was blood, obtained from a patient whose treatment included radiotherapy and nephrectomy. The TCR sequence derives from a woman between 50 and 59 years old with renal cell carcinoma. CDR3 residues: CASRTSGQDNYGYTF. The CDR3 coding sequence is TGTGCCAGCAGGACTTCGGGACAGGACAACTATGGCTACACCTTC.